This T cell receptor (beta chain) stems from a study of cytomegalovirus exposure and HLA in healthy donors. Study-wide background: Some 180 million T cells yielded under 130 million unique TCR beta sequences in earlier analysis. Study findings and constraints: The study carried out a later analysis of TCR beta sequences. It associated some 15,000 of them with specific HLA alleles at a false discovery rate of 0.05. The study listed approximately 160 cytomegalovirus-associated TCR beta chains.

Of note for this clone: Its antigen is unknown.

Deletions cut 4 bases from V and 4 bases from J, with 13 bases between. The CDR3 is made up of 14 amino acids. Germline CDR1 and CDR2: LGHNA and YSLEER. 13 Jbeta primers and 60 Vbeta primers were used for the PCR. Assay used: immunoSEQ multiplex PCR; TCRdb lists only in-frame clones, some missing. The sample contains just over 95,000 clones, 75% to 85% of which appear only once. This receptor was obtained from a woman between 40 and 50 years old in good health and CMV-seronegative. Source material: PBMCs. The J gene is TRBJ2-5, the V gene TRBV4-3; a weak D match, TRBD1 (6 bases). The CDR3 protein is CASSPDRGGETQYF. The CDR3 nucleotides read TGCGCCAGCAGCCCAGACAGAGGGGGAGAGACCCAGTACTTC.